Here is one T cell receptor beta chain with its context. The antigen remains unidentified. The study reverse transcribed the entire isolated RNA, so it sequenced expressed TCRB transcripts. Regulatory, naive and central memory T cell samples averaged approximately 3.4 million reads. Method: immunoSEQ multiplex PCR; TCRdb's copy keeps in-frame clones and lacks some. This table has about 930,000 clones, roughly 15% appearing once. This specimen comes from a study of beta chain features in type 1 diabetes. This CDR3 is 16 amino acids long. Trimming cost V 2 bases and J 0 bases, with 13 bases left between them. CDR1 SGHNT and CDR2 YYREEE come from the germline V gene (reference sequence). Study-level points and caveats: cDNA-based reads could over-represent cells with high TCR expression. Shortening of TCRB CDR3s, moderate but significant, appeared in all four CD4+ subsets of Type 1 diabetes patients.

The sample taken for sequencing was naive CD4+ T cells from blood. V gene TRBV5-4 combines with J gene TRBJ2-3; the D gene is possibly TRBD2 (5 bases). The receptor was derived from a woman between 18 and 29 years old in good health. The CDR3: CASSFTTGTSTDTQYF. DNA of the CDR3: TGTGCCAGCAGCTTTACTACGGGAACTAGCACAGATACGCAGTATTTT.